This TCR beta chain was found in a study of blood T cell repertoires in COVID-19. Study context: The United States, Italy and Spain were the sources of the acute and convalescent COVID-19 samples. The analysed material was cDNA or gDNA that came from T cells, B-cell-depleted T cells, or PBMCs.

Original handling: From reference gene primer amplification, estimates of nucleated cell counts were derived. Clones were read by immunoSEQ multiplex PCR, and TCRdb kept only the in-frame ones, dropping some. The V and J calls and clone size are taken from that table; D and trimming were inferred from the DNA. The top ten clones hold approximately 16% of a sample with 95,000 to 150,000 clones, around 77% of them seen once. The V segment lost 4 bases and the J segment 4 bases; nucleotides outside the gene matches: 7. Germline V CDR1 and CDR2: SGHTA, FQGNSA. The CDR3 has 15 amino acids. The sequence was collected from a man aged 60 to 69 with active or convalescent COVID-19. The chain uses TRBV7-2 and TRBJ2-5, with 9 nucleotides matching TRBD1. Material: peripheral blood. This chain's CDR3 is CASSSHRGLGETQYF. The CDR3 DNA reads TGTGCCAGCAGCTCCCACAGGGGGCTAGGAGAGACCCAGTACTTC.